Sequencing of this T cell receptor (beta chain) was carried out in a study of cytomegalovirus exposure and HLA in healthy donors (dated by TCRdb to 2017 to 2019). Context from the whole study: An earlier analysis of some 500 of the donors reported 250 to 300 Gb of sequence data and 100 million to 130 million unique TCR beta sequences from about 200 million T cells. An early release that covered about 600 HLA-typed donors contained approximately 300 gigabases of sequencing data and 65 million to 100 million unique TCR sequences. The genetic ancestry cluster associated with self-reported Caucasian donors included about 81% of the roughly 390 genotyped donors. The aim of the study was to test whether cataloging public T cell receptors could identify signatures of past pathogen exposure. The T cell repertoires of around 670 subjects were profiled by immunosequencing and related to cytomegalovirus serostatus. Besides the first cohort of around 670 subjects, a separate validation cohort made up of over 95 different subjects was used. High-throughput TCR immunosequencing, statistical association of individual TCRs with disease status, and machine learning were combined to predict cytomegalovirus infection status. A later analysis re-examined previously published TCR beta repertoires from several hundred donors and added high-resolution HLA genotyping to investigate patterns of TCR occurrence. Rather than drawing on any new phenotypic data, the later analysis identified candidate immune exposures from TCR beta sequences and the way those sequences occurred across donors. An earlier analysis of several hundred of the donors used high-throughput TCR beta sequencing to judge whether each TCR beta V gene segment behaved as functional or pseudogenic. Donor age, sex, ethnicity and CMV serostatus were compiled together with the repertoire data. Genome-wide SNP genotypes for about 65% of the roughly 670 donors were used in a later genetic analysis, which treated that subset as a discovery cohort. Every repertoire in the discovery cohort had been generated on one and the same sequencing platform. HLA typing included class I and class II loci at four-digit resolution. Typing coverage differed by locus: A, B, C, DRB1 and DQB1 were typed in roughly 620-630 donors, DQA1 in roughly 510, DPA1 in 600 to 610, and DPB1 in 400 to 490. About 5 DR-DQ haplotypes were handled as single units for association and clustering, since linkage in the cohort was strong. Across around 400 genotyped donors of the cohort, an average of approximately 240,000 unique TCR beta nucleotide sequences per donor were sequenced, and around 19% of those sequences were non-productive. General conclusions and limits of the study: Compared with the roughly 670-donor mean, donors in an Asian-associated ancestry cluster had fewer N-insertions in productive TCRs, according to a later genetic analysis. The authors suggested that the approach could potentially be extended to other disease states and immunological phenotypes. Because some donors lacked HLA typing at each locus, the association tests relied only on the typed subset. A later analysis found that HLA-associated TCR beta chains were more clonally expanded and had lower generation probabilities than equally common non-associated chains. In a later analysis, more than 15,000 TCR beta sequences were associated with specific HLA alleles at a false discovery rate of 0.05. According to a later analysis, most CMV-associated TCR beta chains appeared to be HLA-restricted, and the HLA associations seemed to be driven largely by CMV exposure. When HLA alleles, especially DR and DQ, strongly co-occurred, TCR associations were difficult to assign to individual alleles. Three of the identified cytomegalovirus-associated TCR beta chains were confirmed in vitro to be specific for cytomegalovirus antigens. Because the 87-base-pair reads could not distinguish some IMGT-functional V segments, including TRBV6-2 and TRBV6-3, those segments were excluded. An association between a missense DCLRE1C variant and V-gene and J-gene trimming of TCR beta chains was found in a later genetic analysis and replicated in an independent cohort. Most TCR sequences were observed very rarely across donors, whereas some public TCRs were present in many individuals. The presence/absence analyses assumed that sequencing depth was roughly uniform across donors, and that assumption may not be true. The study gave a list of more than 150 TCR beta chains associated with cytomegalovirus. For the cohort, immune exposure information was limited to CMV serostatus. In an earlier analysis of some 540 of the donors, most TCR beta V segments appeared in productive rearrangements about 87% or about 30% of the time, broadly matching IMGT annotations. A group of highly shared sequence variants was considered likely to be a technical artifact of the sequencing pipeline. Because counts were too low, 15 to 20 rarely observed V segments, including chromosome 9 orphons, were excluded from the earlier analysis of around 640 of the donors. A further reported finding was that TCR beta sequences accurately predicted the HLA-A and HLA-B alleles for most subjects in the first cohort. A later analysis reported that several top co-occurrence clusters appeared linked to parvovirus B19, influenza, CMV and Epstein-Barr virus. The classifier was reported to diagnose cytomegalovirus status with high specificity and sensitivity in both the original and validation cohorts. In this cohort, only TCR beta chains were sequenced, and detectable features were limited by the absence of alpha or paired-chain data. Linkage disequilibrium might explain the correlated functional status among segregating V segments, but an unknown experimental factor could not be ruled out. According to a later analysis, TCR association rates differed among HLA loci, with DRB1 alleles showing the most associated TCRs and HLA-C alleles showing the fewest.

A note on this clone: The specificity of this receptor is unknown. No clone much larger than this one lies a single base away; base qualities are absent.

The receptor library was made with the immunoSEQ multiplex PCR assay. For the multiplex PCR, a mixture combining 60 forward primers for TCR Vbeta segments and 13 reverse primers for TCR Jbeta segments was used. Amplification of the CDR3 region of rearranged TCR beta genes was performed with a multiplex PCR assay on genomic DNA. On the Illumina HiSeq System, the amplified TCR beta libraries were sequenced as 87-base-pair reads. On the authors' methods: In a later analysis, roughly 80 million unique TCR beta chains were counted across the roughly 610 repertoires, and approximately 11 million of these chains were shared by at least two donors. Raw reads were error-corrected and collapsed into unique sequences with a nearest-neighbor algorithm that merged closely related sequences to remove PCR and sequencing errors. V, D and J gene segments were assigned by aligning CDR3 sequences to IMGT reference sequences. Each retained sequence needed at least a six-nucleotide match to both a V gene segment and a J gene segment. Rearrangements were classified as productive when the CDR3 lacked stop codons and remained in frame with V and J, and all other rearrangements were classified as non-productive. Following IMGT convention, CDR3 was defined as the stretch from the second conserved V-encoded cysteine up to the conserved J-encoded phenylalanine. The earlier analysis of about 530 of the donors excluded any sequence lacking an unambiguous match to a single V gene segment. An earlier analysis of almost 600 of the donors classified V segments as functional when productive rearrangements were above 56.7% and as segregating when the standard deviation between donors was above 5%. A statistical classification framework was built to diagnose cytomegalovirus status from the catalog of TCR beta chain sequences. V and J gene assignment, in a later analysis, came from comparing TCR nucleotide sequences with IMGT/GENE-DB human TR gene sequences. A later analysis assigned CDR3 sequences and most-parsimonious VDJ recombination scenarios with the TCRdist pipeline. In a later analysis, each TCR beta chain was defined by its CDR3 amino acid sequence together with its V-gene family, and reads without a unique V-gene family were excluded. To address suspected cross-contamination and a sequencing artifact, a later analysis removed a few hundred highly shared, low-generation-probability nucleotide sequences. A later analysis calculated a clonal expansion index for each public chain from normalized within-repertoire ranks of inferred template counts. In a later analysis, generation probabilities were computed with a VDJ recombination model fitted to out-of-frame rearrangements, and the resulting probabilities were checked against IGoR. In a later analysis, TCR-TCR, TCR-HLA and TCR-CMV co-occurrence was scored with hypergeometric tests, and a repertoire-size bias correction was applied to TCR pairs. False discovery rates were estimated in a later analysis by permuting HLA or CMV assignments 20 times. A later analysis grouped co-occurring TCRs with DBSCAN, adding TCRdist sequence similarity when clustering within HLA-allele-positive subsets. For co-occurrence clustering, repertoires with fewer than 30,000 or more than 120,000 public chains were excluded, along with a handful of repertoires with anomalous nucleotide sharing. This is the immuneACCESS table as TCRdb keeps it, with only in-frame sequences that have V and J called. A part of the clones is gone; compared with another copy, unresolved V genes explain less than half, and the rest is unexplained. The V and J calls and the clone size are those of that table, but D and trimming were determined from the DNA. This sample comprises 150,000 to 200,000 clones, 84% of them detected only once. The top ten constitute 4% to 6% of the sample.

The cohort comprised fewer than 750 healthy bone marrow donors. All cohort members were sampled while nominally healthy, although unrecorded immune exposures were likely present. The donor tested CMV seronegative and was one of the 352 seronegative cohort members. Every donor gave a peripheral blood sample, and the peripheral blood mononuclear cells from that sample were used for TCR beta sequencing. The Qiagen DNeasy Blood Extraction Kit was used to extract genomic DNA from the blood cell samples. The trim is 4 bases for V and 8 bases for J, with a gap of 21 bases between the germline ends. CDR1 and CDR2, per the germline V gene, are MRHNA and SNTAGT. Counted from cysteine to phenylalanine, this CDR3 has 16 amino acids. The kept DNA is CDR3 alone, 48 bases in frame from the first base.

The source material was PBMCs. The receptor's source is a man aged 18-30 years in good health and CMV-seronegative. This chain joins TRBV6-4 to TRBJ2-1; the D gene is perhaps TRBD2, on 7 matching bases. The CDR3 in this case is CASSASSGGGKDEQFF. The DNA reads as follows: TGTGCCAGCAGTGCTTCTAGCGGAGGGGGGAAGGATGAGCAGTTCTTC.